The 28 T cell receptor beta chains given below trace back to one sample, sequenced in a study of T cell responses to AZD1222 COVID-19 vaccine. Sequencing used immunoSEQ multiplex PCR; TCRdb keeps in-frame clones, though not all of them. This table holds roughly 110,000 clones, 85% to 90% found once. This specimen consisted of peripheral blood, obtained on day 0 of AZD1222 vaccination. These receptor sequences come from an adult in good health.

The chain uses TRBV2 and TRBJ2-7; 9 bases are a match to TRBD1. The V and J ends lost 7 bases and 7 bases, in that order; junction bases with no gene match: 11. CDR1 and CDR2 (germline): SNHLY, FYNNEI. This CDR3 is 14 amino acids long. The CDR3, as DNA: TGTGCCAGCACGGGTCGGGGACAGGGAGGGGAGCAGTACTTC. Translating gives CASTGRGQGGEQYF.

The table lists this clone with a count of one. V usage is TRBV14 and J usage is TRBJ1-5; D unclear. CDR3 size: 16 residues. CDR1 SGHDN and CDR2 FVKESK come from the germline V gene. V lost 0 bases and J 0 bases, leaving 9 bases between the germline ends. CDR3: CASSQEPKDSNQPQHF. CDR3 nucleotide sequence: TGTGCCAGCAGCCAAGAACCTAAAGATAGCAATCAGCCCCAGCATTTT.

This clone is a singleton in its sample. This chain uses TRBV4-2 with TRBJ2-6; D uncertain. Trimming stripped 1 base from V and 0 bases from J, with 10 bases between. The CDR3 sequence is 17 residues long. Germline V gene lookup returns CDR1 LGHNA and CDR2 YNFKEQ. In DNA form, the CDR3 reads TGTGCCAGCAGCCAAGGTGGCGGTCCCTCTGGGGCCAACGTCCTGACTTTC. It yields the protein CASSQGGGPSGANVLTF.

The chain employs TRBV27 and TRBJ1-5; possible D gene TRBD1, 5 bases. The CDR3 is made up of 14 amino acids. From germline, CDR1 is MNHEY and CDR2 SMNVEV (reference sequence). Trimming cost V 5 bases and J 6 bases, with 14 bases left between them. CDR3 loop: CASSAQGGGQPQHF. The CDR3 DNA is TGTGCCAGCAGTGCCCAGGGTGGGGGTCAGCCCCAGCATTTT.

This sequence joins TRBV7-8 and TRBJ1-6, with 9 bases fitting TRBD1. The V gene's germline CDR1 is SGHVS and CDR2 FQNEAQ. This CDR3 spans 13 amino acids. J lost 10 bases, V lost 8 bases, and 6 bases had no gene match. Here the CDR3 DNA reads TGTGCCAGCCAGGGACAGGGCGCCTCACCCCTCCACTTT. Its translation is CASQGQGASPLHF.

V gene TRBV5-1 combines with J gene TRBJ1-3, with unresolved D. V was trimmed by 4 bases and J by 0 bases, leaving 17 bases between them. CDR3 length equals 17 residues. Germline V lookup: CDR1 SGHRS, CDR2 YFSETQ. CDR3 bases: TGCGCCAGCAGCCCGAATCTGGGCGGTAGCTCTGGAAACACCATATATTTT. Protein product: CASSPNLGGSSGNTIYF. The variable domain in full, completed from reference TRBV5-1 and TRBJ1-3, reads KAGVTQTPRYLIKTRGQQVTLSCSPISGHRSVSWYQQTPGQGLQFLFEYFSETQRNKGNFPGRFSGRQFSNSRSEMNVSTLELGDSALYLCASSPNLGGSSGNTIYFGEGSWLTVV.

The CDR3 region is CAWSTTGVFRTQYF. CDR3 nucleotide sequence: TGTGCCTGGAGTACGACGGGAGTATTCCGGACCCAGTACTTC. This chain connects TRBV30 to TRBJ2-5, with D possibly being TRBD2 (6 bases). V lost 2 bases and J lost 7, with 17 bases in between. Germline-derived CDR1 and CDR2 are GTSNPN and SVGIG (reference sequence). The CDR3 covers 14 residues. Using reference TRBV30 and TRBJ2-5 for the parts outside the CDR3, the full variable domain is SQTIHQWPATLVQPVGSPLSLECTVEGTSNPNLYWYRQAAGRGLQLLFYSVGIGQISSEVPQNLSASRPQDRQFILSSKKLLLSDSGFYLCAWSTTGVFRTQYFGPGTRLLVL.

Points on this clone: Other DNA sequences in the same sample also yield this CDR3. This chain links TRBV6-5 with TRBJ2-7, with a weak D call TRBD1 (7 bases). This CDR3 comprises 16 residues. Germline assignment: CDR1 MNHEY and CDR2 SVGAGI. V was pared by 0 bases and J by 3 bases, with 15 bases between. The CDR3 DNA reads TGTGCCAGCAGTTACTCGTTGGCAGGGGGGAGCTACGAGCAGTACTTC. Its translation is CASSYSLAGGSYEQYF.

V is TRBV28 and J is TRBJ1-4, with D possibly TRBD1 on 5 matching bases. V lost 7 bases to trimming and J lost 8 bases, with 17 bases between them. The CDR3 consists of 14 residues. CDR1 and CDR2 from the germline V gene are MDHEN and SYDVKM. The DNA of the CDR3 is TGTGCCAGCAAATCAGGGCAAAGCGGGGAAAAACTGTTTTTT. It specifies CASKSGQSGEKLFF.

The rearrangement uses TRBV5-1 and TRBJ2-7; D could derive from TRBD1 or TRBD2 (5 bases each). V was shortened by 4 bases and J by 4 bases, with 15 bases between the two germline ends. The CDR3 extends over 14 amino acids. The germline CDR1 and CDR2 sequences are SGHRS and YFSETQ. The CDR3 DNA follows: TGCGCCAGCAGCCTCGGGACCGTTACGTACGAGCAGTACTTC. This gives the protein CASSLGTVTYEQYF.

V gene TRBV4-3 combines with J gene TRBJ1-2, with D possibly being TRBD1 (6 bases). Germline assignment: CDR1 LGHNA and CDR2 YSLEER. Trimming pared 0 bases from V and 4 bases from J, leaving 18 bases between. The CDR3 loop spans 17 amino acids. CDR3 DNA sequence: TGCGCCAGCAGCCAAGATCATAGGTCACAGGGACCCTATGGCTACACCTTC. Protein: CASSQDHRSQGPYGYTF.

The V and J genes are TRBV4-3 and TRBJ2-3, with 13 bases identical to TRBD2. With V trimmed by 4 bases and J by 5 bases, 6 bases remained unmatched. From germline, CDR1 is LGHNA and CDR2 YSLEER. The CDR3 loop spans 16 amino acids. The CDR3 DNA sequence: TGCGCCAGCAGCCTCAGGACTAGCGGGAGAAAAGATACGCAGTATTTT. This gives the protein CASSLRTSGRKDTQYF.

The chain recombines TRBV18 with TRBJ1-1; 7 positions agree with TRBD1. CDR1 KGHSH and CDR2 LQKENI come from the germline V gene. The CDR3 totals 15 residues. V gave up 3 bases and J gave up 8 bases; unmatched junction bases: 12. The CDR3 coding sequence is TGTGCCAGCTCACCGCGAAGGGGGCAAAGCAAGGAAGCTTTCTTT. Translating it yields CASSPRRGQSKEAFF.

The DNA for the CDR3 is TGTGCCACCAGCAGAGACAGGGCTGCCAACTATGGCTACACCTTC. Amino acid sequence: CATSRDRAANYGYTF. V is TRBV15 and J is TRBJ1-2; tentatively, D is TRBD1 (5 bases). The germline V gene has CDR1 LNHNV and CDR2 YYDKDF (reference sequence). The V end lost 0 bases, the J end lost 2 bases, and 10 bases lay between the germline ends. This CDR3 comprises 15 residues.

This chain links TRBV12-5 with TRBJ2-3; D is unresolved. The CDR3 totals 13 residues. Trimming shortened V by 0 bases and J by 11 bases, and 12 bases separated the two germline ends. The V gene's germline CDR1 is LGHNT and CDR2 FRNRAP. The CDR3 DNA reads TGTGCTAGTGGTTTGGTAGAACTGGGCCGGCAGTATTTT. It is translated as CASGLVELGRQYF.

The V call is TRBV6-5, the J call TRBJ1-2; 7 bases align to TRBD1. The CDR3 has 14 residues. The V gene end was trimmed by 6 bases and the J gene end by 2 bases; junction bases not matched to a gene: 6. In germline, CDR1 is MNHEY, CDR2 SVGAGI. This CDR3 is CASRPGGRNYGYTF. For the CDR3, the DNA is TGTGCCAGCAGGCCAGGGGGTCGAAACTATGGCTACACCTTC.

The CDR3 is CATSRQDYGYTF. Written as DNA, the CDR3 is TGTGCCACCAGCAGACAGGACTATGGCTACACCTTC. This chain links TRBV15 with TRBJ1-2; no reliable D call. Germline CDR1 LNHNV, CDR2 YYDKDF (reference sequence). The CDR3 has 12 residues. V lost 2 bases and J 3 bases, leaving 4 bases between the germline ends.

The V call is TRBV6-5, the J call TRBJ2-7, with TRBD2 matching 9 bases. The CDR3 extends over 16 amino acids. The V gene end was trimmed by 3 bases and the J gene end by 3 bases; junction bases not matched to a gene: 9. Germline-derived CDR1 and CDR2 are MNHEY and SVGAGI. CDR3 sequence (DNA): TGTGCCAGCAGTTATGAAAGCGGGAGGCTCTTCTACGAGCAGTACTTC. It is translated as CASSYESGRLFYEQYF.

The chain combines TRBV6-5 with TRBJ2-7; weak D call: TRBD1 (6 bases). Germline-derived CDR1 and CDR2 are MNHEY and SVGAGI. The CDR3 has 11 amino acids. V was pared by 3 bases and J by 10 bases, with 10 bases between. CDR3 in DNA: TGTGCCAGCAGTTATCGACAGGCCCAGTACTTC. Its translation: CASSYRQAQYF.

V and J are TRBV18 and TRBJ1-1, with D unclear. CDR3 length: 14 amino acids. Trimming pared 0 bases from V and 1 base from J, leaving 6 bases between. Germline V gene data show CDR1 as KGHSH and CDR2 as LQKENI. CDR3 nucleotides: TGTGCCAGCTCACCACCGATCAGGAACACTGAAGCTTTCTTT. Its translation: CASSPPIRNTEAFF.

The CDR3 loop reads CAWTDGAGMNTEAFF. DNA of the CDR3: TGTGCCTGGACCGACGGGGCGGGGATGAACACTGAAGCTTTCTTT. This chain connects TRBV30 to TRBJ1-1; tentative D call: TRBD1 (5 bases). V lost 4 bases to trimming and J lost 0 bases, with 15 bases between them. This CDR3 has 15 residues. Germline CDR1 is GTSNPN and CDR2 is SVGIG (reference sequence). Based on the CDR3 plus reference TRBV30 and TRBJ1-1, the full variable domain is SQTIHQWPATLVQPVGSPLSLECTVEGTSNPNLYWYRQAAGRGLQLLFYSVGIGQISSEVPQNLSASRPQDRQFILSSKKLLLSDSGFYLCAWTDGAGMNTEAFFGQGTRLTVV.

This rearrangement joins TRBV14 to TRBJ1-4, with D unresolved. The length of the CDR3 is 11 residues. CDR1 and CDR2 (germline): SGHDN, FVKESK. Trimming pared 2 bases from V and 13 bases from J, leaving 8 bases between. The CDR3 DNA is TGTGCCAGCAGCCAAAGTAGGAGACTGTTTTTT. Protein sequence: CASSQSRRLFF.

This clone occurred a few times. V usage is TRBV5-1 and J usage is TRBJ2-7; D might be TRBD1 (5 bases). In germline, CDR1 is SGHRS, CDR2 YFSETQ. Trimming took off 4 bases at V and 7 bases at J, with 15 bases between the two ends. The CDR3 contains 13 residues. In DNA, the CDR3 is TGCGCCAGCAGCGCGGACAACCTTGGTGAGCAGTACTTC. It codes for CASSADNLGEQYF.

The CDR3 DNA reads TGTGCCAGCAGCCAGTCATTGGGACTCCGTGAAAAAGCTTTCTTT. Its protein is CASSQSLGLREKAFF. V is TRBV14 and J is TRBJ1-1, with D possibly being TRBD1 (5 bases). This CDR3 is built from 15 residues. The germline gives CDR1 SGHDN, CDR2 FVKESK. The V gene lost 3 bases and the J gene lost 9 bases, with 20 bases spanning the gap.

The rearrangement links TRBV24-1 to TRBJ2-2; D might be TRBD1 (6 bases). The length of the CDR3 is 14 residues. The germline V and J ends were trimmed by 4 bases and 5 bases, with 10 bases remaining between them. Germline assignment: CDR1 KGHDR and CDR2 SFDVKD. CDR3 region: CATSDDRLTGELFF. CDR3 nucleotide sequence: TGTGCCACCAGTGACGACAGGTTGACCGGGGAGCTGTTTTTT.

The gene calls are TRBV7-2 and TRBJ1-2, with 8 bases lining up with TRBD1. V trimming: 4 bases; J trimming: 0 bases; junction bases outside the gene matches: 4. The CDR3 has 15 residues. Germline V lookup: CDR1 SGHTA, CDR2 FQGNSA. This CDR3 reads CASSWDRQTNYGYTF. In nucleotides, the CDR3 is TGTGCCAGCAGCTGGGACAGGCAGACTAACTATGGCTACACCTTC. The full variable domain, in which reference TRBV7-2 and TRBJ1-2 provide the parts outside the CDR3, is GAGVSQSPSNKVTEKGKDVELRCDPISGHTALYWYRQSLGQGLEFLIYFQGNSAPDKSGLPSDRFSAERTGGSVSTLTIQRTQQEDSAVYLCASSWDRQTNYGYTFGSGTRLTVV.

The rearrangement links TRBV18 to TRBJ1-1, with D perhaps TRBD1 (5 bases). This CDR3 has 15 residues. Looked up from germline, CDR1 is KGHSH and CDR2 is LQKENI. The V end lost 3 bases, the J end lost 4 bases, and 15 bases lay between the germline ends. CDR3 amino acids: CASSPKTGGGTEAFF. CDR3 sequence (DNA): TGTGCCAGCTCACCTAAGACCGGTGGGGGCACTGAAGCTTTCTTT.

This rearrangement joins TRBV27 to TRBJ2-3, with D uncertain. This CDR3 has 15 amino acids. Germline V gene sequence: CDR1 MNHEY, CDR2 SMNVEV (reference sequence). Trimming pared 5 bases from V and 2 bases from J, leaving 14 bases between. DNA for the CDR3: TGTGCCAGCAGTCTAATCCCCGGGCTCACAGATACGCAGTATTTT. This sequence encodes CASSLIPGLTDTQYF.